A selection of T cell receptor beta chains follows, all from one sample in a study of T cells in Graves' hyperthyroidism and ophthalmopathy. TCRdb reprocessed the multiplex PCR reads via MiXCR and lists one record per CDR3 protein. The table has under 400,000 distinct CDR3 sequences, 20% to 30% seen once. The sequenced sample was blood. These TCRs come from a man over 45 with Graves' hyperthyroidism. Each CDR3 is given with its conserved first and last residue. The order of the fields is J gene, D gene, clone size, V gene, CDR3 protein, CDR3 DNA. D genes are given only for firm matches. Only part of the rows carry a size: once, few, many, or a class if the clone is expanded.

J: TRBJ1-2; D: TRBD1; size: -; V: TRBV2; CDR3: CASSEALGGQIYGYTF; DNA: TGTGCCAGCAGTGAAGCGCTTGGGGGACAGATCTATGGCTACACCTTC
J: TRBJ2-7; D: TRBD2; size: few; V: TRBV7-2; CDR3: CASSPGGSGNLQYF; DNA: TGTGCCAGCAGCCCCGGAGGTAGCGGGAATTTGCAGTACTTC
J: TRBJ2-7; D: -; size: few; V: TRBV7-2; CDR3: CATRITYEQYF; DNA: TGTGCCACCCGGATAACCTACGAGCAGTACTTC
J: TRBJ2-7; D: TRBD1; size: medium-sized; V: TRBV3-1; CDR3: CASSQEGDRAAEQYF; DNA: TGTGCCAGCAGCCAAGAAGGGGACAGGGCGGCCGAGCAGTACTTC
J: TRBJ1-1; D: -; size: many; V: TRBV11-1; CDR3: CASSLFVNTEAFF; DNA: TGTGCCAGCAGCTTATTTGTGAACACTGAAGCTTTCTTT
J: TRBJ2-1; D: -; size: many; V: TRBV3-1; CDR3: CASSSRGNEQFF; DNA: TGTGCCAGCAGCTCGAGAGGCAATGAGCAGTTCTTC
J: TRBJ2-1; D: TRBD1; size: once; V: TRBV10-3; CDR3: CAISDPGTGRIEQFF; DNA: TGTGCCATCAGCGATCCCGGGACAGGGCGCATTGAGCAGTTCTTC
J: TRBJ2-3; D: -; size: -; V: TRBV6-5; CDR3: CASSYMAGAADTQYF; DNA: TGTGCCAGCAGTTACATGGCGGGGGCCGCAGATACGCAGTATTTT
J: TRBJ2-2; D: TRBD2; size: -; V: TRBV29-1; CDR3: CSVTLAGGVNTGELFF; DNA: TGCAGCGTCACGCTAGCGGGAGGGGTTAACACCGGGGAGCTGTTTTTT
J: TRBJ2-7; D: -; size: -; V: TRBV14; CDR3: CASSQARGYEQYF; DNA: TGTGCCAGCAGCCAAGCGCGGGGCTACGAGCAGTACTTC
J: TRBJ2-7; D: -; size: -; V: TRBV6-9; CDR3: CASSYGVNAVYYEQYF; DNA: TGTGCCAGCAGTTATGGAGTTAATGCAGTTTACTACGAGCAGTACTTC
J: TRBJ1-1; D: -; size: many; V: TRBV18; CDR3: CASSPYGENTEAFF; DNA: TGTGCCAGCTCACCATATGGGGAGAACACTGAAGCTTTCTTT
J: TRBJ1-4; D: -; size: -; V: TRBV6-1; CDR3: CASSAGFLYEKLFF; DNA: TGTGCCAGCAGTGCAGGGTTTTTATATGAAAAACTGTTTTTT
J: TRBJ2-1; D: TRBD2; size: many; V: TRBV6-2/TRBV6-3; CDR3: CASSAETLAGGGNEQFF; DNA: TGTGCCAGCAGCGCGGAAACGCTCGCGGGAGGAGGGAATGAGCAGTTCTTC
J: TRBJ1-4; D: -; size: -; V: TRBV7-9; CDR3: CASSPGGTGEKLFF; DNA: TGTGCCAGCAGCCCGGGAGGCACGGGTGAAAAACTGTTTTTT
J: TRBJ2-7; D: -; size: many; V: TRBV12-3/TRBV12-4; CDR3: CASRGSTYEQYF; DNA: TGTGCCAGCAGGGGCTCGACCTACGAGCAGTACTTC
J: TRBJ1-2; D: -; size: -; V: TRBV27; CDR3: CASSWTGPSYGYTF; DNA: TGTGCCAGCAGTTGGACGGGACCAAGCTATGGCTACACCTTC
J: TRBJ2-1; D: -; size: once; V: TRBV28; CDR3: CASSYGGNTYNEQFF; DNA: TGTGCCAGCAGTTACGGCGGGAATACCTACAATGAGCAGTTCTTC
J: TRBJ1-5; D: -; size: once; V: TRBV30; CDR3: CAWRGVGGMGNQPQHF; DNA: TGTGCCTGGAGGGGGGTTGGAGGGATGGGCAATCAGCCCCAGCATTTT
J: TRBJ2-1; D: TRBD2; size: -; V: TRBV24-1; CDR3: CATSDNSGKSSYNEQFF; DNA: TGTGCCACCAGTGATAATAGCGGGAAAAGCTCCTACAATGAGCAGTTCTTC
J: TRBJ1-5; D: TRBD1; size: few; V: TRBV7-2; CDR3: CASSSGQVAGSQHF; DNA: TGTGCCAGCAGCTCCGGACAGGTAGCTGGGTCCCAGCATTTT
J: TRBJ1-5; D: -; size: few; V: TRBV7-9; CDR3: CASSPGSIIEPQHF; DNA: TGTGCCAGCAGCCCCGGGTCCATAATTGAGCCCCAGCATTTT
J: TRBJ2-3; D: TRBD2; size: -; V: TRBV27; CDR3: CATSDGDMIAGGVSDTQYF; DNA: TGTGCCACCAGTGATGGGGACATGATAGCGGGAGGAGTGTCTGATACGCAGTATTTT
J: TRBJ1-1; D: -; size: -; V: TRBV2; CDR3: CASSEARGGENTEAFF; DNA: TGTGCCAGCAGTGAAGCGCGGGGAGGGGAGAACACTGAAGCTTTCTTT
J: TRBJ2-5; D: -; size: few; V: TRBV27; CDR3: CASSLRPGTQYF; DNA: TGTGCCAGCAGTTTACGCCCGGGGACCCAGTACTTC
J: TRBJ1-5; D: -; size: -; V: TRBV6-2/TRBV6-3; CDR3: CASRTSGPSNQPQHF; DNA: TGTGCCAGCAGGACCTCAGGGCCTAGCAATCAGCCCCAGCATTTT
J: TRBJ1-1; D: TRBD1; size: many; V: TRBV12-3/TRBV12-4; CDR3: CASSFWGQPAFF; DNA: TGTGCCAGCAGTTTTTGGGGACAGCCAGCTTTCTTT
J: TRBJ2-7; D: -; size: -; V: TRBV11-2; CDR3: CASSLGTAESYEQYF; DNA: TGTGCCAGCAGCTTAGGGACAGCTGAGTCCTACGAGCAGTACTTC
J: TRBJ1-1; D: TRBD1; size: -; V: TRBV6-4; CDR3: CASSAGTGGTEAFF; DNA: TGTGCCAGCAGTGCCGGGACAGGGGGCACTGAAGCTTTCTTT
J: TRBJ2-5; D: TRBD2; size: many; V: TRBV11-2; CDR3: CASSLDGTSGAETQYF; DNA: TGTGCCAGCAGCTTAGACGGGACTAGCGGGGCGGAGACCCAGTACTTC
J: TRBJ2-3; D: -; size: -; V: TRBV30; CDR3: CAWTRTSTDTQYF; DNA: TGTGCCTGGACCAGGACTAGCACAGATACGCAGTATTTT
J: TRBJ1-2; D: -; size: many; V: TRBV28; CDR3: CASRVGHYGYTF; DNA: TGTGCCAGCAGGGTGGGACACTATGGCTACACCTTC
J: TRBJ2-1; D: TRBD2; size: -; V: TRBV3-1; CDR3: CASSQVRGAYNEQFF; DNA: TGTGCCAGCAGCCAAGTACGGGGGGCCTACAATGAGCAGTTCTTC
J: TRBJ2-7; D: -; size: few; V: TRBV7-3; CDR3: CASSLVGAPSYEQYF; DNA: TGTGCCAGCAGCTTGGTCGGGGCGCCTTCCTACGAGCAGTACTTC
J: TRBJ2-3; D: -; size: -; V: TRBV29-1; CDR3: CSVEDVRGPKADTQYF; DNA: TGCAGCGTTGAAGATGTGAGAGGGCCAAAGGCAGATACGCAGTATTTT
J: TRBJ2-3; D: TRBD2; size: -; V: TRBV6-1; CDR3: CASSRRASGRPKSSTDTQYF; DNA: TGTGCCAGCAGTAGGAGGGCTAGCGGGAGGCCCAAATCTAGCACAGATACGCAGTATTTT
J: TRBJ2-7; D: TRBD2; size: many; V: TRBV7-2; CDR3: CASSLAGGIAGRDYEQYF; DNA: TGTGCCAGCAGCTTAGCAGGGGGGATAGCGGGGCGGGACTACGAGCAGTACTTC
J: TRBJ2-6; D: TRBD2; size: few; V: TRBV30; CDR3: CAFKTSGRRSSGANVLTF; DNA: TGTGCCTTTAAGACTAGCGGGAGGAGGAGCTCTGGGGCCAACGTCCTGACTTTC
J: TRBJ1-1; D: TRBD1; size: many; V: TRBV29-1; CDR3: CSVLLAPDADRGNTEAFF; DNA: TGCAGCGTTCTATTGGCCCCCGATGCGGACAGGGGGAACACTGAAGCTTTCTTT
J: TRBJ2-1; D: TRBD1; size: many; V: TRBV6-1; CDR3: CASSPISGQGRYNEQFF; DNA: TGTGCCAGCTCTCCAATATCGGGACAGGGGAGATACAATGAGCAGTTCTTC
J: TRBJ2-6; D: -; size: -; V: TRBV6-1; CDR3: CASSRTVRGANVLTF; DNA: TGTGCCAGCAGTCGGACGGTACGAGGGGCCAACGTCCTGACTTTC
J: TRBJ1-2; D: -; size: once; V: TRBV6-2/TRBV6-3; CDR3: CASSRDMYGYTF; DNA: TGTGCCAGCAGCCGGGACATGTATGGCTACACCTTC